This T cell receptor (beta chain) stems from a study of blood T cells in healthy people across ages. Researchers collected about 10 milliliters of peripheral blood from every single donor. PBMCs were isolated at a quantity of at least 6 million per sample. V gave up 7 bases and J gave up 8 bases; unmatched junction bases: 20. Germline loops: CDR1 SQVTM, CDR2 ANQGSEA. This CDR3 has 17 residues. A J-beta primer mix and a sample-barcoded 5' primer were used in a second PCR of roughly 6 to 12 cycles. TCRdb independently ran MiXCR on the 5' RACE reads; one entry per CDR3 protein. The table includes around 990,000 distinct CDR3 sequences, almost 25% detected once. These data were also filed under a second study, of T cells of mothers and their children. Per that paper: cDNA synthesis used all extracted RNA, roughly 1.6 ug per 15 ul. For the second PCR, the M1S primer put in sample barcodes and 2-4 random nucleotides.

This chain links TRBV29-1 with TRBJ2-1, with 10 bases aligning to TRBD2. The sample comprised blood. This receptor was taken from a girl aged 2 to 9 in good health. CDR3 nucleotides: TGCAGCGCCAACTTTCTTAGCGGGAGGTACGGTTTGGATGAGCAGTTCTTC. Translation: CSANFLSGRYGLDEQFF.